Each of the 27 T cell receptor beta chains below was sequenced from the same sample in a study of cytomegalovirus exposure and HLA in healthy donors. The PCR made use of 60 Vbeta and 13 Jbeta primers. The data were produced by immunoSEQ multiplex PCR, yet TCRdb's version contains in-frame clones alone and is incomplete. The data contain 190,000 or so clones, around three quarters of them seen just once; the ten biggest clones take up around 0.69%. What was sequenced was PBMCs. These TCRs come from a boy between 5 and 17 years old in good health and CMV-seronegative.

The chain links TRBV6-1 to TRBJ1-1, with D maybe TRBD1 (5 bases). The CDR3 consists of 15 residues. Trimming removed 3 bases from V and 5 bases from J, with 16 bases in between. Germline CDR1 is MNHNS and CDR2 is SASEGT. This chain's CDR3 is CASSDVPGGETEAFF. CDR3 DNA: TGTGCCAGCAGTGACGTGCCCGGGGGAGAGACTGAAGCTTTCTTT.

The chain carries TRBV7-2 and TRBJ2-1; 7 bases are shared with TRBD1. The CDR3 extends over 15 amino acids. With V trimmed by 3 bases and J by 8 bases, 10 bases remained unmatched. Germline V CDR1 and CDR2: SGHTA, FQGNSA. Here the CDR3 reads CASSFGTAQSHEQFF. The CDR3 DNA sequence: TGTGCCAGCAGCTTCGGGACAGCGCAGAGCCATGAGCAGTTCTTC. Full variable domain (outside the CDR3, taken from reference TRBV7-2 and TRBJ2-1): GAGVSQSPSNKVTEKGKDVELRCDPISGHTALYWYRQSLGQGLEFLIYFQGNSAPDKSGLPSDRFSAERTGGSVSTLTIQRTQQEDSAVYLCASSFGTAQSHEQFFGPGTRLTVL.

V and J are TRBV6-1 and TRBJ1-1, with TRBD1 identical over 9 bases. V lost 5 bases, J lost 3 bases, and 4 bases stayed unmatched. This CDR3 contains 14 residues. Looked up from germline, CDR1 is MNHNS and CDR2 is SASEGT. DNA of the CDR3: TGTGCCAGCAGTTTACAGGGGGCGGACACTGAAGCTTTCTTT. This sequence encodes CASSLQGADTEAFF.

The chain links TRBV7-6 to TRBJ1-3; D is unclear. Germline CDR1 SGHVS, CDR2 FNYEAQ. Trimming removed 5 bases at V and 4 bases at J, with 9 bases between. This CDR3 contains 13 residues. The CDR3 is CASSAGSGNTIYF. The DNA of the CDR3 is TGTGCCAGCAGCGCGGGCTCAGGAAACACCATATATTTT.

This clone was seen a handful of times. The rearrangement uses TRBV2 and TRBJ2-5; TRBD1 matches at 7 bases. The CDR3 runs 15 residues. Germline V gene lookup returns CDR1 SNHLY and CDR2 FYNNEI. With V trimmed by 5 bases and J by 2 bases, 8 bases remained unmatched. CDR3 sequence: CASSRQGQKQETQYF. The CDR3 bases are TGTGCCAGCAGTCGACAGGGCCAGAAACAAGAGACCCAGTACTTC.

This clone was found a few times. The J gene is TRBJ1-3, the V gene TRBV6-6; perhaps TRBD1 as D (5 bases). V lost 7 bases, J lost 0 bases, and 13 bases lay in between. Germline V gene sequence: CDR1 MNHNY, CDR2 SVGAGI (reference sequence). The CDR3 runs to 15 residues. The CDR3 is CASTGGLHSGNTIYF. In DNA form, the CDR3 reads TGTGCCAGCACCGGGGGACTTCACTCTGGAAACACCATATATTTT.

The gene calls are TRBV7-9 and TRBJ2-3; D unresolved. The germline CDR1 and CDR2 sequences are SEHNR and FQNEAQ (reference sequence). This CDR3 has 15 amino acids. V dropped 5 bases and J dropped 3 bases, with 15 bases sitting between them. The CDR3 coding sequence is TGTGCCAGCAGCCCACTCCTGGGCACGACAGATACGCAGTATTTT. Its protein is CASSPLLGTTDTQYF.

This clone came up a few times. This rearrangement joins TRBV6-6 to TRBJ1-2; maybe TRBD1 (5 bases). The CDR3 has 13 residues. V was shortened by 6 bases and J by 3 bases, with 11 bases between the two germline ends. Germline-derived CDR1 and CDR2 are MNHNY and SVGAGI (reference sequence). CDR3 sequence reads: CASRFDSYYGYTF. CDR3 nucleotide sequence: TGTGCCAGCAGATTCGACAGTTACTATGGCTACACCTTC.

This chain links TRBV18 with TRBJ2-3; D is ambiguous. Germline V lookup: CDR1 KGHSH, CDR2 LQKENI. The V and J ends lost 6 bases and 1 base respectively, with 14 bases between them. The CDR3 contains 15 residues. Here the CDR3 reads CASSPYRPGTDTQYF. The CDR3 nucleotides are TGTGCCAGCTCCCCTTATCGTCCGGGCACAGATACGCAGTATTTT.

This chain links TRBV19 with TRBJ1-2, with 8 bases that match TRBD1. Germline V gene data show CDR1 as LNHDA and CDR2 as SQIVND (reference sequence). The CDR3 runs 15 residues. The J segment lost 0 bases and the V segment lost 7 bases, leaving 7 bases of the junction unmatched. As DNA, the CDR3 is TGTGCCAGTACCATAGCGGACAGGGCTAACTATGGCTACACCTTC. This codes for CASTIADRANYGYTF.

This clone was seen only a few times. V gene TRBV6-1 combines with J gene TRBJ2-1; 10 nucleotides match TRBD1. The CDR3 sequence is 13 residues long. The V gene end was trimmed by 8 bases and the J gene end by 8 bases; junction bases not matched to a gene: 6. Germline V gene lookup returns CDR1 MNHNS and CDR2 SASEGT. The CDR3 DNA follows: TGTGCCAGCCGACAGGGGGCTATCGATGAGCAGTTCTTC. It specifies CASRQGAIDEQFF.

The rearrangement links TRBV11-2 to TRBJ2-7; 8 bases line up with TRBD2. In germline, CDR1 is SGHAT, CDR2 FQNNGV. The CDR3 has 14 residues. Trimming took 5 bases from V and 2 from J; bases not matched to a gene: 5. This CDR3 reads CASSPRGGTYEQYF. The CDR3 nucleotides are TGTGCCAGCAGCCCCCGGGGGGGTACCTACGAGCAGTACTTC.

The chain has TRBV27 and TRBJ1-1; no firm D call. The CDR3 extends over 14 amino acids. Germline V gives CDR1 MNHEY, CDR2 SMNVEV (reference sequence). Between the trimmed V and J ends, which lost 3 bases and 4 bases, there was a span of 12 bases. CDR3 loop: CASSFLGGSTEAFF. CDR3 in DNA: TGTGCCAGCAGTTTTTTGGGTGGGAGCACTGAAGCTTTCTTT.

The J gene is TRBJ2-2, the V gene TRBV4-2, with TRBD2 matching 10 bases. V shed 6 bases and J 6 bases; nucleotides not matched to a gene: 13. There are 17 residues in the CDR3. The V gene's germline CDR1 is LGHNA and CDR2 YNFKEQ. The CDR3 bases are TGTGCCAGCAGGCGCACCGGGACTAGCGATTTTGCCGGGGAGCTGTTTTTT. It encodes CASRRTGTSDFAGELFF.

The chain couples TRBV2 to TRBJ1-1; D possibly corresponds to TRBD1 (6 bases). V lost 7 bases and J lost 1, with 10 bases in between. The CDR3 is 13 amino acids. CDR1 SNHLY and CDR2 FYNNEI come from the germline V gene. CDR3 in DNA: TGTGCCAGCATTGCAGGGGAGAACACTGAAGCTTTCTTT. As protein: CASIAGENTEAFF.

This chain connects TRBV5-1 to TRBJ2-1, with TRBD2 as a possible D gene (6 bases). CDR1 is SGHRS and CDR2 is YFSETQ in the germline V gene. Between the trimmed V and J ends, which lost 0 bases and 0 bases, there was a span of 10 bases. The CDR3 contains 16 residues. The CDR3 region is CASSLEVADSYNEQFF. As DNA, the CDR3 is TGCGCCAGCAGCTTGGAAGTAGCGGACTCCTACAATGAGCAGTTCTTC.

This chain joins TRBV7-2 and TRBJ1-3; tentatively, D is TRBD1 (6 bases). V was shortened by 5 bases and J by 0 bases, with 14 bases between the two germline ends. The CDR3 contains 16 residues. Germline V gives CDR1 SGHTA, CDR2 FQGNSA. CDR3 bases: TGTGCCAGCAGCCAGGGGCGGACAGTCTCTGGAAACACCATATATTTT. Translated: CASSQGRTVSGNTIYF.

The V call is TRBV9, the J call TRBJ2-1, with TRBD2 identical over 10 bases. The ends lost 3 bases at V and 2 bases at J; junction bases unmatched: 5. The CDR3 is 16 amino acids. Germline V CDR1 and CDR2: SGDLS, YYNGEE. The CDR3 protein is CASSASSGSTYNEQFF. The CDR3 DNA sequence: TGTGCCAGCAGCGCCTCTAGCGGGAGTACCTACAATGAGCAGTTCTTC.

This rearrangement joins TRBV5-6 to TRBJ1-4, with 9 nucleotides matching TRBD1. The CDR3 is 16 residues long. V shed 1 base, J shed 1 base, and the junction held 2 bases outside the gene matches. CDR1 and CDR2 from the germline V gene are SGHDT and YYEEEE. The CDR3 protein is CASSLWDRVTNEKLFF. CDR3 nucleotides: TGTGCCAGCAGCTTGTGGGACAGGGTAACTAATGAAAAACTGTTTTTT.

The chain links TRBV5-6 to TRBJ1-1; TRBD1 might be the D (5 bases). Germline CDR1 and CDR2: SGHDT and YYEEEE. Trimming stripped 4 bases from V and 8 bases from J, with 18 bases between. The CDR3 is made up of 14 amino acids. CDR3 protein: CASSLGSVGLEAFF. The CDR3 nucleotides are TGTGCCAGCAGCCTAGGGTCAGTGGGGCTCGAAGCTTTCTTT. The full variable domain, rest sourced from reference TRBV5-6 and TRBJ1-1, is DAGVTQSPTHLIKTRGQQVTLRCSPKSGHDTVSWYQQALGQGPQFIFQYYEEEERQRGNFPDRFSGHQFPNYSSELNVNALLLGDSALYLCASSLGSVGLEAFFGQGTRLTVV.

The CDR3 DNA is TGTGCCAGCAGCCGACAGGACAGGGCGAACACTGAAGCTTTCTTT. It specifies CASSRQDRANTEAFF. The chain has TRBV4-2 and TRBJ1-1, with TRBD1 matching over 8 bases. With V trimmed by 4 bases and J by 1 base, 5 bases remained unmatched. This CDR3 spans 15 amino acids. In germline, CDR1 is LGHNA, CDR2 YNFKEQ.

The chain links TRBV14 to TRBJ1-2; a weak D match, TRBD1 (5 bases). There are 13 residues in the CDR3. The V end was cut by 1 base, the J end by 4 bases, with 7 bases between. CDR1 and CDR2 (germline): SGHDN, FVKESK. The CDR3: CASSQAQGYGYTF. In nucleotides, the CDR3 is TGTGCCAGCAGCCAAGCTCAGGGCTATGGCTACACCTTC.

The J gene is TRBJ1-2, the V gene TRBV7-2; 10 bases fit TRBD1. V lost 1 base, J lost 7 bases, and 12 bases stayed unmatched. The CDR3 has 17 residues. Germline CDR1 SGHTA, CDR2 FQGNSA. CDR3 sequence: CASSLVSRTGGRAGYTF. The CDR3 DNA sequence: TGTGCCAGCAGCTTAGTTAGTCGGACAGGGGGTAGAGCTGGCTACACCTTC.

This rearrangement joins TRBV5-4 to TRBJ1-2, with 7 bases that match TRBD1. This CDR3 comprises 17 residues. The germline V gene has CDR1 SGHNT and CDR2 YYREEE (reference sequence). V was clipped by 3 bases and J by 3 bases; unmatched bases: 14. CDR3 in amino acids: CASSSIDLRQGDYGYTF. The CDR3, as DNA: TGTGCCAGCAGCTCGATAGATTTGAGACAGGGCGACTATGGCTACACCTTC.

The chain is built from TRBV4-1 and TRBJ1-3; D perhaps matches TRBD1 (5 bases). Germline V gives CDR1 MGHRA, CDR2 YSYEKL. V was shortened by 1 base and J by 7 bases, with 14 bases between the two germline ends. The CDR3 sequence is 15 residues long. The CDR3 reads CASSQGYGTPNTIYF. The CDR3 DNA reads as TGCGCCAGCAGCCAAGGCTACGGGACTCCTAACACCATATATTTT.

The V and J genes are TRBV5-6 and TRBJ1-1, with TRBD1 matching over 9 bases. The CDR3 runs 15 residues. J gave up 0 bases and V 3 bases, and 3 bases lay outside the gene matches. The germline gives CDR1 SGHDT, CDR2 YYEEEE. CDR3 region: CASSWGTGMNTEAFF. The CDR3 DNA sequence: TGTGCCAGCAGCTGGGGGACAGGGATGAACACTGAAGCTTTCTTT.

The chain links TRBV7-6 to TRBJ2-5, with TRBD2 matching 13 bases. Germline V CDR1 and CDR2: SGHVS, FNYEAQ. The CDR3 runs to 20 residues. J lost 0 bases, V lost 5 bases, and 15 bases had no gene match. CDR3 sequence reads: CASSPTRPGTSGVHQETQYF. As DNA, the CDR3 is TGTGCCAGCAGCCCGACGCGTCCCGGGACTAGCGGGGTACACCAAGAGACCCAGTACTTC.